These 27 T cell receptor beta chains were sequenced from one sample in a study of radiotherapy plus CTLA-4 blockade in lung cancer. Produced via immunoSEQ multiplex PCR; TCRdb's table is partial and in-frame only. Among approximately 100,000 clones, around 83% were seen once, and the ten largest hold under 4%. The input for sequencing was peripheral blood, taken from a patient treated with radiotherapy plus ipilimumab. The receptors come from a human donor with non-small cell lung cancer who had a partial response to radiotherapy plus ipilimumab.

This sequence joins TRBV19 and TRBJ2-1; TRBD2 aligns across 8 bases. V lost 0 bases and J lost 7; bases outside the gene matches: 5. The CDR3 has 15 residues. The germline V gene encodes CDR1 LNHDA and CDR2 SQIVND (reference sequence). The CDR3 loop is CASSIESGSRNEQFF. The CDR3 DNA follows: TGTGCCAGTAGTATAGAAAGCGGGAGTCGGAATGAGCAGTTCTTC.

V usage is TRBV6-1 and J usage is TRBJ2-7; possibly TRBD1 for D (5 bases). In germline, CDR1 is MNHNS, CDR2 SASEGT. The CDR3 runs 15 residues. V lost 4 bases and J 3 bases, leaving 16 bases between the germline ends. CDR3 in DNA: TGTGCCAGCAGTGTGGGGTTGACAGTGAGCTACGAGCAGTACTTC. Its protein is CASSVGLTVSYEQYF.

The chain joins TRBV28 to TRBJ2-7, with 9 nucleotides matching TRBD1. The CDR3 has 15 amino acids. The V gene end was trimmed by 7 bases and the J gene end by 3 bases; junction bases not matched to a gene: 10. The germline V gene encodes CDR1 MDHEN and CDR2 SYDVKM. CDR3: CASTSGQGILYEQYF. The CDR3 DNA reads TGTGCCAGCACCTCGGGACAGGGTATCCTCTACGAGCAGTACTTC. The full variable domain, completed using reference TRBV28 and TRBJ2-7, is DVKVTQSSRYLVKRTGEKVFLECVQDMDHENMFWYRQDPGLGLRLIYFSYDVKMKEKGDIPEGYSVSREKKERFSLILESASTNQTSMYLCASTSGQGILYEQYFGPGTRLTVT.

CDR3 region: CASSYGAGGAYEQYF. The DNA for the CDR3 is TGTGCCAGCAGTTACGGCGCGGGAGGAGCCTACGAGCAGTACTTC. The rearrangement links TRBV6-6 to TRBJ2-7, with TRBD2 matching 8 bases. Germline V gene data show CDR1 as MNHNY and CDR2 as SVGAGI (reference sequence). The CDR3 is 15 residues long. J was trimmed by 2 bases and V by 2 bases; bases with no gene match: 5.

The CDR3 loop is CASSESRGSYEQYF. CDR3 DNA: TGCGCCAGCAGTGAGTCACGGGGGTCCTACGAGCAGTACTTC. This rearrangement joins TRBV10-1 to TRBJ2-7, with a weak D call TRBD2 (6 bases). Germline CDR1 and CDR2: WNHNN and SYGVQD (reference sequence). With 0 bases removed from V and 1 base from J, the gap between germline ends came to 7 bases. This CDR3 is built from 14 residues.

The V call is TRBV2, the J call TRBJ1-1; the D gene is possibly TRBD1 (5 bases). This CDR3 region has 15 residues. Deletions cut 2 bases from V and 0 bases from J, with 10 bases between. In germline, CDR1 is SNHLY, CDR2 FYNNEI. The CDR3 DNA follows: TGTGCCAGCAGTGAATATGGGGCCATGAACACTGAAGCTTTCTTT. This sequence encodes CASSEYGAMNTEAFF.

This clone occurred once. The J gene is TRBJ2-2, the V gene TRBV5-1, with 12 bases fitting TRBD2. With 4 bases clipped from V and 1 base from J, the junction kept 2 bases outside the gene matches. CDR1 SGHRS and CDR2 YFSETQ come from the germline V gene. The CDR3 has 16 residues. CDR3: CASSATSGGNTGELFF. The CDR3 DNA follows: TGCGCCAGCAGCGCGACTAGCGGGGGGAACACCGGGGAGCTGTTTTTT. The full variable domain, its missing parts supplied by reference TRBV5-1 and TRBJ2-2, is KAGVTQTPRYLIKTRGQQVTLSCSPISGHRSVSWYQQTPGQGLQFLFEYFSETQRNKGNFPGRFSGRQFSNSRSEMNVSTLELGDSALYLCASSATSGGNTGELFFGEGSRLTVL.

The gene calls are TRBV7-2 and TRBJ1-3, with D unclear. Germline CDR1 SGHTA, CDR2 FQGNSA. V lost 5 bases and J 0 bases, leaving 8 bases between the germline ends. CDR3 length: 14 residues. The CDR3 nucleotides read TGTGCCAGCAGCCCAAATCCCTCTGGAAACACCATATATTTT. It specifies CASSPNPSGNTIYF.

The table lists this clone with a count of one. J is TRBJ2-7 and V is TRBV7-3; 10 bases map to TRBD1. The CDR3 spans 13 residues. The V segment lost 6 bases and the J segment 5 bases; nucleotides outside the gene matches: 4. Per the germline V gene, CDR1 is SGHTA and CDR2 is FQGTGA. CDR3 sequence reads: CASSLGTGDEQYF. CDR3 nucleotide sequence: TGTGCCAGCAGTTTAGGGACAGGGGACGAGCAGTACTTC.

The chain links TRBV6-1 to TRBJ1-5; tentatively, D is TRBD1 (5 bases). V lost 6 bases, J lost 3 bases, and 12 bases lay in between. The CDR3 contains 14 residues. CDR1 is MNHNS, CDR2 SASEGT, per germline. CDR3: CASRLDSVNQPQHF. The DNA for the CDR3 is TGTGCCAGCAGATTAGACAGCGTCAATCAGCCCCAGCATTTT.

V is TRBV4-2 and J is TRBJ2-7, with 9 bases fitting TRBD2. CDR3 length: 14 amino acids. The germline CDR1 and CDR2 sequences are LGHNA and YNFKEQ. With V trimmed by 1 base and J by 5 bases, 3 bases remained unmatched. CDR3 sequence (DNA): TGTGCCAGCAGCCAAGTAGCGGGAGTCCACGAGCAGTACTTC. Protein: CASSQVAGVHEQYF.

The chain employs TRBV5-4 and TRBJ2-5; no clear D. CDR3 length: 14 residues. Germline V gives CDR1 SGHNT, CDR2 YYREEE (reference sequence). Trimming took 0 bases from V and 1 from J, leaving 7 bases between them. The CDR3 loop reads CASSLVLGQETQYF. The CDR3 nucleotides read TGTGCCAGCAGCTTGGTTCTAGGCCAAGAGACCCAGTACTTC.

The V and J genes are TRBV4-3 and TRBJ2-2; TRBD2 is a possible D gene (6 bases). This CDR3 is 14 amino acids long. Trimming took off 10 bases at V and 1 base at J, with 13 bases between the two ends. Germline V gene data show CDR1 as LGHNA and CDR2 as YSLEER. CDR3 nucleotide sequence: TGCGCCACCAGACCAGCGGGGAACACCGGGGAGCTGTTTTTT. Its protein is CATRPAGNTGELFF.

V gene TRBV5-6 combines with J gene TRBJ1-1, with D possibly TRBD1 on 6 matching bases. The germline V and J ends were trimmed by 4 bases and 1 base, with 17 bases remaining between them. CDR1 is SGHDT and CDR2 is YYEEEE in the germline V gene. This CDR3 comprises 16 residues. Here the CDR3 DNA reads TGTGCCAGCAGCCCTCCCCCGACAGGACCGAACACTGAAGCTTTCTTT. Translation gives CASSPPPTGPNTEAFF.

The chain has TRBV27 and TRBJ2-5, with 9 bases matching TRBD2. V gave up 2 bases and J gave up 5 bases; unmatched junction bases: 3. This CDR3 is 14 amino acids long. CDR1 is MNHEY, CDR2 SMNVEV, per germline (reference sequence). The DNA for the CDR3 is TGTGCCAGCAGTTTAAGGCGGGAGGGCGAGACCCAGTACTTC. Its translation: CASSLRREGETQYF.

The V and J genes are TRBV25-1 and TRBJ1-5; tentative D call: TRBD1 (5 bases). Trimming stripped 5 bases from V and 7 bases from J, with 6 bases between. Germline V gene sequence: CDR1 MGHDK, CDR2 SYGVNS. The CDR3 runs 11 residues. This chain's CDR3 is CASSRQQPQHF. In nucleotides, the CDR3 is TGTGCCAGCAGTAGACAGCAGCCCCAGCATTTT.

This chain links TRBV27 with TRBJ2-5; 7 bases align to TRBD2. This CDR3 comprises 15 residues. Germline V gene data show CDR1 as MNHEY and CDR2 as SMNVEV (reference sequence). V lost 2 bases, J lost 7 bases, and 10 bases stayed unmatched. The CDR3 sequence is CASSLKAPERGTQYF. In DNA, the CDR3 is TGTGCCAGCAGTTTAAAGGCCCCGGAGCGGGGGACCCAGTACTTC.

The genes are TRBV27 and TRBJ2-1; TRBD2 matches at 13 bases. The trim removed 1 base at V and 10 bases at J, leaving 4 bases unmatched. This CDR3 region has 15 residues. Per the germline V gene, CDR1 is MNHEY and CDR2 is SMNVEV (reference sequence). CDR3 DNA sequence: TGTGCCAGCAGTTTATGGACTAGCGGGAGAAGAGAGCAGTTCTTC. Its translation: CASSLWTSGRREQFF.

The chain carries TRBV9 and TRBJ2-3; D uncertain. V dropped 0 bases and J dropped 5 bases, with 7 bases sitting between them. This CDR3 has 13 residues. CDR1 and CDR2 (germline): SGDLS, YYNGEE. The CDR3 DNA is TGTGCCAGCAGCGTAGGGCTAGTAGATACGCAGTATTTT. Residues: CASSVGLVDTQYF.

V is TRBV28 and J is TRBJ2-7; 9 nucleotides align to TRBD1. CDR3 length equals 14 residues. Trimming took 5 bases from V and 4 from J; bases not matched to a gene: 6. CDR1 MDHEN and CDR2 SYDVKM come from the germline V gene. This CDR3 reads CASSPGTGTYEQYF. In DNA, the CDR3 is TGTGCCAGCAGTCCCGGGACAGGGACTTACGAGCAGTACTTC.

The chain carries TRBV7-9 and TRBJ2-1, with 11 bases lining up with TRBD1. The CDR3 loop spans 15 amino acids. V shed 5 bases, J shed 5 bases, and the junction held 5 bases outside the gene matches. Germline V gene data show CDR1 as SEHNR and CDR2 as FQNEAQ (reference sequence). CDR3 sequence (DNA): TGTGCCAGCAGCATGAGGGACAGGGGGAACAATGAGCAGTTCTTC. Translated, it gives CASSMRDRGNNEQFF.

This sequence joins TRBV6-5 and TRBJ1-1; D is perhaps TRBD1 (5 bases). V was clipped by 7 bases and J by 1 base, with 10 bases between them. From germline, CDR1 is MNHEY and CDR2 SVGAGI. The CDR3 spans 13 residues. In nucleotides, the CDR3 is TGTGCCAGCATTGGTAGGGGGAACACTGAAGCTTTCTTT. Its translation is CASIGRGNTEAFF.

The chain carries TRBV5-4 and TRBJ1-1; TRBD1 matches at 9 bases. This CDR3 has 15 residues. Looked up from germline, CDR1 is SGHNT and CDR2 is YYREEE (reference sequence). The ends lost 4 bases at V and 3 bases at J; junction bases unmatched: 7. The CDR3 loop is CASSNRRQGDTEAFF. The CDR3 DNA is TGTGCCAGCAGCAACCGCCGACAGGGGGACACTGAAGCTTTCTTT.

The V call is TRBV7-3, the J call TRBJ2-2, with unresolved D. This CDR3 region has 13 residues. V was shortened by 6 bases and J by 6 bases, with 11 bases between the two germline ends. Germline CDR1 reads SGHTA; CDR2 reads FQGTGA. DNA for the CDR3: TGTGCCAGCAGGCCAAAGCCGTCCGGGGAGCTGTTTTTT. Translating gives CASRPKPSGELFF.

This chain links TRBV5-1 with TRBJ2-7, with a possible D match to TRBD2 (5 bases). The length of the CDR3 is 14 residues. The germline gives CDR1 SGHRS, CDR2 YFSETQ. V lost 1 base and J lost 0, with 8 bases in between. The CDR3 sequence: CASSLLASSYEQYF. In nucleotides, the CDR3 is TGCGCCAGCAGCTTGTTAGCGAGCTCCTACGAGCAGTACTTC.

The gene calls are TRBV5-1 and TRBJ1-1, with D hard to call. The V end was cut by 4 bases, the J end by 3 bases, with 10 bases between. This CDR3 has 13 amino acids. Germline V lookup: CDR1 SGHRS, CDR2 YFSETQ. For the CDR3, the DNA is TGCGCCAGCAGCCTACAGCCTGACACTGAAGCTTTCTTT. Translated, it gives CASSLQPDTEAFF.

This chain uses TRBV18 with TRBJ1-1, with TRBD1 matching 7 bases. The junction had 6 bases not matched to a gene; V was cut back by 1 base and J by 4 bases. Germline V gene sequence: CDR1 KGHSH, CDR2 LQKENI. CDR3 length: 15 amino acids. The CDR3 bases are TGTGCCAGCTCACCACGCAGGGGGTCGGGCACTGAAGCTTTCTTT. It codes for CASSPRRGSGTEAFF.